Listed here are 9 T cell receptor beta chains from one sample, sequenced in a study of cytomegalovirus exposure and HLA in healthy donors. The PCR used 60 Vbeta and 13 Jbeta primers. Some clones are missing from TCRdb's copy, which holds only in-frame ones; the method was immunoSEQ multiplex PCR. The sample contains 150,000 to 200,000 clones, roughly four fifths of which appear only once. Sequenced input: PBMCs. These receptors were taken from a woman aged 45-59 years in good health and CMV-seronegative.

The chain carries TRBV14 and TRBJ2-7; D is uncertain. Germline CDR1 SGHDN, CDR2 FVKESK. The V end was cut by 1 base, the J end by 6 bases, with 7 bases between. The CDR3 covers 12 residues. This CDR3 reads CASSQGGSEQYF. The CDR3, as DNA: TGTGCCAGCAGCCAAGGAGGATCCGAGCAGTACTTC.

The chain uses TRBV27 and TRBJ2-7; D may be TRBD1 (6 bases). Looked up from germline, CDR1 is MNHEY and CDR2 is SMNVEV (reference sequence). V was shortened by 2 bases and J by 5 bases, with 13 bases between the two germline ends. The CDR3 spans 14 residues. CDR3 region: CASSLGQGNDEQYF. The CDR3 bases are TGTGCCAGCAGTTTAGGGCAGGGGAACGACGAGCAGTACTTC.

This rearrangement joins TRBV5-1 to TRBJ2-3; D uncertain. Trimming shortened V by 2 bases and J by 6 bases, and 7 bases separated the two germline ends. CDR3 length: 12 amino acids. CDR1 is SGHRS, CDR2 YFSETQ, per germline. The CDR3 DNA follows: TGCGCCAGCAGCTTTTCCTTGGATACGCAGTATTTT. Translated, it gives CASSFSLDTQYF.

The chain recombines TRBV4-3 with TRBJ2-1; D not resolved. CDR1 is LGHNA and CDR2 is YSLEER in the germline V gene. The CDR3 loop spans 13 amino acids. V was pared by 4 bases and J by 13 bases, with 17 bases between. The CDR3 loop reads CASSLDGSLGQFF. The CDR3 coding sequence is TGCGCCAGCAGCCTAGACGGCTCGCTAGGTCAGTTCTTC.

The chain combines TRBV19 with TRBJ1-3, with 7 positions matching TRBD1. The germline gives CDR1 LNHDA, CDR2 SQIVND (reference sequence). The CDR3 loop spans 14 amino acids. Unmatched junction bases numbered 5, after V lost 7 bases and J lost 2 bases. CDR3 amino acids: CASTDTGAGNTIYF. In DNA, the CDR3 is TGTGCCAGTACCGACACAGGGGCTGGAAACACCATATATTTT. The variable domain in full, completed from reference TRBV19 and TRBJ1-3, reads DGGITQSPKYLFRKEGQNVTLSCEQNLNHDAMYWYRQDPGQGLRLIYYSQIVNDFQKGDIAEGYSVSREKKESFPLTVTSAQKNPTAFYLCASTDTGAGNTIYFGEGSWLTVV.

J is TRBJ2-6 and V is TRBV5-5; 11 nucleotides match TRBD1. This CDR3 has 17 amino acids. The ends lost 3 bases at V and 0 bases at J; junction bases unmatched: 2. Germline lookup yields CDR1 SGHKS and CDR2 YYEKEE (reference sequence). The CDR3 region has the DNA TGTGCCAGCAGCTGGGGGACAGGGGGCTCTGGGGCCAACGTCCTGACTTTC. It codes for CASSWGTGGSGANVLTF.

This chain connects TRBV5-1 to TRBJ2-5, with D tentatively TRBD2 (6 bases). There are 15 residues in the CDR3. The germline CDR1 and CDR2 sequences are SGHRS and YFSETQ. The V and J ends lost 3 bases and 3 bases respectively, with 15 bases between them. CDR3 protein: CASSSGGIAEETQYF. CDR3 DNA sequence: TGCGCCAGCAGCTCTGGGGGGATTGCAGAAGAGACCCAGTACTTC.

The chain has TRBV5-6 and TRBJ2-7; TRBD2 might be the D (5 bases). Per the germline V gene, CDR1 is SGHDT and CDR2 is YYEEEE. Between the trimmed V and J ends, which lost 2 bases and 1 base, there was a span of 13 bases. This CDR3 comprises 15 residues. CDR3 sequence: CASSFGGPLSYEQYF. In DNA, the CDR3 is TGTGCCAGCAGCTTCGGCGGGCCATTGTCCTACGAGCAGTACTTC.

The chain carries TRBV28 and TRBJ2-7; D perhaps matches TRBD2 (6 bases). V was pared by 10 bases and J by 2 bases, with 15 bases between. The CDR3 is 13 amino acids. In germline, CDR1 is MDHEN, CDR2 SYDVKM. The CDR3 DNA reads TGTGCCACGGAGGGGACTCCAGCCTACGAGCAGTACTTC. This gives the protein CATEGTPAYEQYF.